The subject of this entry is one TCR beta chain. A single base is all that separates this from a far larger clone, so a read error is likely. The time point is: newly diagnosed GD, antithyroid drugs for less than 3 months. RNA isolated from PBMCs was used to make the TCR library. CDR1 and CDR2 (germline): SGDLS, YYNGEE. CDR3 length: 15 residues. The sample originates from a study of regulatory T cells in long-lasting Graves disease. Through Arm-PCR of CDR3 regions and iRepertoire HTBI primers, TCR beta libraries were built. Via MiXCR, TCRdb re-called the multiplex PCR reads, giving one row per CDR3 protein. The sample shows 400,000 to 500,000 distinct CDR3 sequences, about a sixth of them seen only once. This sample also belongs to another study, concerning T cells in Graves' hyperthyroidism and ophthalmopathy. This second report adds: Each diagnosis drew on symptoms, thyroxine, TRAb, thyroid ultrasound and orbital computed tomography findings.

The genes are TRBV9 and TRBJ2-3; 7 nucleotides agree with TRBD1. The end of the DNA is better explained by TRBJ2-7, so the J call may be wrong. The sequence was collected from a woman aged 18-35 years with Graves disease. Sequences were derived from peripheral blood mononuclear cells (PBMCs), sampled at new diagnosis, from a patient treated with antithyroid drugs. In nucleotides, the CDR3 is TGTGCCAGCAGCGGACAGGGCGAAGGATACAATGAGCAGTACTTC. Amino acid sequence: CASSGQGEGYNEQYF.